One sample yielded the 17 T cell receptor beta chains listed below, sequenced in a study of T cell responses to AZD1222 COVID-19 vaccine. The method was immunoSEQ multiplex PCR; TCRdb's version includes in-frame clones alone and lacks a portion of them. The sample includes tens of thousands of clones, approximately 85% of them seen just once. The sample was peripheral blood, taken on day 0 of MenACWY control vaccination. All receptors come from an adult in good health.

The CDR3 DNA sequence: TGTGCCAGCAGCTTCCAGAGGACTACCTACAATGAGCAGTTCTTC. Its translation is CASSFQRTTYNEQFF. This chain uses TRBV11-2 with TRBJ2-1; D might be TRBD2 (6 bases). Germline values: CDR1 SGHAT, CDR2 FQNNGV. The CDR3 consists of 15 residues. The germline V and J ends were trimmed by 3 bases and 2 bases, with 11 bases remaining between them.

The V gene is TRBV2, the J gene TRBJ2-7; possibly TRBD1 for D (6 bases). The ends were cut back, 7 bases at V and 6 bases at J, with 16 bases in the middle. Germline CDR1 reads SNHLY; CDR2 reads FYNNEI. The CDR3 extends over 13 amino acids. CDR3 nucleotides: TGTGCCAGCACTGGTGGCAGGGGTGGCGAGCAGTACTTC. Translation: CASTGGRGGEQYF. Complete variable domain (other parts from reference TRBV2 and TRBJ2-7): EPEVTQTPSHQVTQMGQEVILRCVPISNHLYFYWYRQILGQKVEFLVSFYNNEISEKSEIFDDQFSVERPDGSNFTLKIRSTKLEDSAMYFCASTGGRGGEQYFGPGTRLTVT.

The V call is TRBV14, the J call TRBJ2-3, with TRBD1 identical over 8 bases. The CDR3 spans 17 residues. Germline V lookup: CDR1 SGHDN, CDR2 FVKESK. V lost 2 bases to trimming and J lost 1 base; unmatched junction nucleotides: 8. CDR3 nucleotide sequence: TGTGCCAGCAGCCAACCAGACAGGGGAGAACGCACAGATACGCAGTATTTT. The encoded protein is CASSQPDRGERTDTQYF. The full variable domain, in which reference TRBV14 and TRBJ2-3 provide the parts outside the CDR3, is EAGVTQFPSHSVIEKGQTVTLRCDPISGHDNLYWYRRVMGKEIKFLLHFVKESKQDESGMPNNRFLAERTGGTYSTLKVQPAELEDSGVYFCASSQPDRGERTDTQYFGPGTRLTVL.

The V gene is TRBV2, the J gene TRBJ1-2; no clear D gene. The CDR3 contains 13 residues. Germline values: CDR1 SNHLY, CDR2 FYNNEI. V lost 4 bases and J lost 5, with 11 bases in between. CDR3 in DNA: TGTGCCAGCAGTGCGGGCAGTGCTTATGGCTACACCTTC. It is translated as CASSAGSAYGYTF. Drawing the rest from reference TRBV2 and TRBJ1-2, the complete variable domain is EPEVTQTPSHQVTQMGQEVILRCVPISNHLYFYWYRQILGQKVEFLVSFYNNEISEKSEIFDDQFSVERPDGSNFTLKIRSTKLEDSAMYFCASSAGSAYGYTFGSGTRLTVV.

This chain uses TRBV2 with TRBJ2-5; D tentatively fits TRBD1 or TRBD2 (5 bases each). V lost 4 bases to trimming and J lost 0 bases, with 15 bases between them. The germline V gene encodes CDR1 SNHLY and CDR2 FYNNEI. This CDR3 spans 16 amino acids. The CDR3 bases are TGTGCCAGCAGTGGAGGGGACCACCTGTACCAAGAGACCCAGTACTTC. This gives the protein CASSGGDHLYQETQYF.

V is TRBV28 and J is TRBJ1-2, with D maybe TRBD1 (5 bases). This CDR3 region has 16 residues. Germline V gene lookup returns CDR1 MDHEN and CDR2 SYDVKM. With 4 bases removed from V and 0 bases from J, the gap between germline ends came to 15 bases. CDR3 bases: TGTGCCAGCAGTTCCCACGGGACGCAAGCTAACTATGGCTACACCTTC. This encodes CASSSHGTQANYGYTF.

This clone was seen just once. The chain recombines TRBV19 with TRBJ2-1; TRBD2 might be the D (6 bases). Deletions cut 6 bases from V and 3 bases from J, with 15 bases between. The CDR3 spans 15 residues. Per germline, CDR1 LNHDA and CDR2 SQIVND (reference sequence). CDR3 DNA: TGTGCCAGTAGCGACCCCGGGACTTACTACAATGAGCAGTTCTTC. Its translation: CASSDPGTYYNEQFF. The whole variable domain, filled in from reference TRBV19 and TRBJ2-1, reads DGGITQSPKYLFRKEGQNVTLSCEQNLNHDAMYWYRQDPGQGLRLIYYSQIVNDFQKGDIAEGYSVSREKKESFPLTVTSAQKNPTAFYLCASSDPGTYYNEQFFGPGTRLTVL.

The V and J genes are TRBV19 and TRBJ2-1; 13 nucleotides match TRBD2. The CDR3 runs 15 residues. The germline gives CDR1 LNHDA, CDR2 SQIVND (reference sequence). After removal of 7 bases from V and 7 bases from J, the junction contained 7 bases not matched to a gene. The CDR3 bases are TGTGCCAGTAATCCGGGGACTAGCGGGACAAATGAGCAGTTCTTC. Amino acid sequence: CASNPGTSGTNEQFF.

The chain uses TRBV19 and TRBJ2-3; 9 bases line up with TRBD1. Germline V gene lookup returns CDR1 LNHDA and CDR2 SQIVND (reference sequence). This CDR3 spans 17 amino acids. With 4 bases clipped from V and 3 bases from J, the junction kept 11 bases outside the gene matches. The CDR3 DNA follows: TGTGCCAGTAGTAGGGGACAGGGTCATCTGCTAACAGATACGCAGTATTTT. Residues: CASSRGQGHLLTDTQYF.

This clone was seen just once. The CDR3 region is CASSLGLAVYNEQFF. Here the CDR3 DNA reads TGTGCCAGCAGCTTGGGACTAGCGGTCTACAATGAGCAGTTCTTC. The V and J genes are TRBV5-4 and TRBJ2-1; 9 bases agree with TRBD2. Losses at the gene ends were 0 bases for V and 3 bases for J; bases not matched to a gene: 1. The CDR3 covers 15 residues. Germline CDR1 reads SGHNT; CDR2 reads YYREEE (reference sequence).

This clone came up once. The rearrangement links TRBV27 to TRBJ2-1; the match to TRBD2 covers 13 bases. Germline V gives CDR1 MNHEY, CDR2 SMNVEV (reference sequence). V was clipped by 2 bases and J by 4 bases; unmatched bases: 8. The CDR3 is 18 amino acids. The CDR3 here is CASSLLPGTSGMYNEQFF. The CDR3 bases are TGTGCCAGCAGTTTACTCCCCGGGACTAGCGGGATGTACAATGAGCAGTTCTTC.

The J gene is TRBJ1-5, the V gene TRBV6-2 or TRBV6-3; TRBD1 aligns across 9 bases. Germline lookup yields CDR1 MNHEY and CDR2 SVGEGT. This CDR3 spans 16 amino acids. The J segment lost 3 bases and the V segment lost 4 bases, leaving 7 bases of the junction unmatched. CDR3 nucleotide sequence: TGTGCCAGCAGTTCCAAGCGGACAGGGGACAATCAGCCCCAGCATTTT. Translation gives CASSSKRTGDNQPQHF.

V gene TRBV6-2 or TRBV6-3 combines with J gene TRBJ2-1; D gene unclear. V gave up 0 bases and J gave up 6 bases, with 9 bases separating them. This CDR3 is built from 14 residues. Germline CDR1 reads MNHEY; CDR2 reads SVGEGT. CDR3 in amino acids: CASSYSEESNEQFF. In DNA, the CDR3 is TGTGCCAGCAGTTACTCCGAGGAAAGCAATGAGCAGTTCTTC.

The chain employs TRBV28 and TRBJ1-4; 7 nucleotides match TRBD1. J was trimmed by 7 bases and V by 3 bases; bases with no gene match: 8. CDR1 is MDHEN, CDR2 SYDVKM, per germline. The CDR3 length is 15 residues. The CDR3 spells CASSFGGTVGEKLFF. The CDR3 nucleotides are TGTGCCAGCAGTTTCGGTGGGACAGTCGGTGAAAAACTGTTTTTT.

This clone was found once. The chain uses TRBV6-2 or TRBV6-3 and TRBJ1-1; TRBD1 is a possible D gene (5 bases). From germline, CDR1 is MNHEY and CDR2 SVGEGT. V was shortened by 6 bases and J by 4 bases, with 18 bases between the two germline ends. This CDR3 is built from 15 residues. The CDR3, as DNA: TGTGCCAGCAGCCACCCCTGGGGCGCGAGCACTGAAGCTTTCTTT. As protein: CASSHPWGASTEAFF.

The chain recombines TRBV30 with TRBJ1-1; the D gene is possibly TRBD1 (5 bases). This CDR3 contains 15 residues. From germline, CDR1 is GTSNPN and CDR2 SVGIG (reference sequence). Trimming took 0 bases from V and 1 from J, leaving 12 bases between them. In DNA, the CDR3 is TGTGCCTGGAGTGTTCGCAGGGAGTGGAACACTGAAGCTTTCTTT. Amino acids: CAWSVRREWNTEAFF.

The chain carries TRBV7-9 and TRBJ2-1; D may be TRBD1 or TRBD2 (5 bases each). The CDR3 consists of 18 residues. In germline, CDR1 is SEHNR, CDR2 FQNEAQ (reference sequence). Trimming removed 2 bases at V and 0 bases at J, with 17 bases between. The CDR3 DNA is TGTGCCAGCAGCTTAAAGACGGGGACGGTAAGCTCCTACAATGAGCAGTTCTTC. It specifies CASSLKTGTVSSYNEQFF.